The T cell receptor (beta chain) under discussion was sequenced for a study of cytomegalovirus exposure and HLA in healthy donors. This clone has a single count. CDR3 length equals 13 residues. CDR1 is MNHEY and CDR2 is SMNVEV in the germline V gene (reference sequence). Between the trimmed V and J ends, which lost 2 bases and 0 bases, there was a span of 2 bases. The protocol was immunoSEQ multiplex PCR, while the TCRdb copy is restricted to in-frame clones and leaves out a portion. The table shows 200,000 to 250,000 clones, with roughly 84% occurring only once. The sequence was obtained from a woman in her twenties or thirties in good health and CMV-seropositive. The V and J genes are TRBV27 and TRBJ1-5; the D is unclear. Sequencing was done on a sample of PBMCs. The CDR3 reads CASSLISNQPQHF. DNA for the CDR3: TGTGCCAGCAGTTTAATTAGCAATCAGCCCCAGCATTTT.